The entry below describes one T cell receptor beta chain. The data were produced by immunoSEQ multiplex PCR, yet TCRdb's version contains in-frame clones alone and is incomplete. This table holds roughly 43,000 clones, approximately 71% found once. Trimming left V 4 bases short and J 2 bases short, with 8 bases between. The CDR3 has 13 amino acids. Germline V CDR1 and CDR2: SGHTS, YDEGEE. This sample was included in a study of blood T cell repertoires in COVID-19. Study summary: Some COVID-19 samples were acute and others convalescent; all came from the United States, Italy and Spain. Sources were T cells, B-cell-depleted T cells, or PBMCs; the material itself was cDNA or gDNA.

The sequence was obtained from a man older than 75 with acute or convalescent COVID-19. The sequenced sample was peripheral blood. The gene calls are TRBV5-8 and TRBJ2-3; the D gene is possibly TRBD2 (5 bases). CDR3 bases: TGTGCCAGCAGCCCCGACTACACAGATACGCAGTATTTT. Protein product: CASSPDYTDTQYF. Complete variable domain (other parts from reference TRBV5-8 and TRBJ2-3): EAGVTQSPTHLIKTRGQQATLRCSPISGHTSVYWYQQALGLGLQFLLWYDEGEERNRGNFPPRFSGRQFPNYSSELNVNALELEDSALYLCASSPDYTDTQYFGPGTRLTVL.